This TCR beta chain was retrieved from a study of blood T cell repertoires in COVID-19. As for the study in general: From the United States, Italy and Spain came samples of acute and convalescent COVID-19. From T cells, B-cell-depleted T cells, or PBMCs came the material, which was cDNA or gDNA.

Source study methods: Amplification with reference gene primers provided the estimates of nucleated cell counts. Libraries were prepared by immunoSEQ multiplex PCR; TCRdb keeps only in-frame clonotypes and omits some of them. The D gene and trimming were derived from the DNA, and the V and J assignments and clone size from that table. The sample holds over 20,000 clones, 80% to 90% seen once. Germline V gene lookup returns CDR1 MNHEY and CDR2 SVGAGI. The CDR3 is 15 residues long. J lost 2 bases, V lost 7 bases, and 7 bases had no gene match. The receptor's source is a man between 65 and 79 years old with acute or convalescent COVID-19. What was sequenced was peripheral blood. This chain links TRBV6-5 with TRBJ1-4; TRBD1 agrees at 7 bases. DNA of the CDR3: TGTGCCAGCACCCTAGCCAGGGGGACTAATGAAAAACTGTTTTTT. Encoded protein: CASTLARGTNEKLFF.